Sample share makes the clone carrying this T cell receptor (beta chain) medium-sized. Its antigen is currently unknown. This was the immunoSEQ version 4 assay in survey mode. The protocol was immunoSEQ multiplex PCR, while the TCRdb copy is restricted to in-frame clones and leaves out a portion. The table has roughly 35,000 clones, approximately 80% seen once. This entry comes from a study of persistence of HIV-infected CD4 T cells. Regarding the study as a whole: CMV- and Gag-responding cells had lower TCRbeta richness than CD3/CD28-responding cells. Rare CMV-responding cells carrying HIV-1 proviruses were not analyzed separately for TCR.

The germline gives CDR1 SGHVS, CDR2 FQNEAQ. Trimming took 5 bases from V and 3 from J; bases not matched to a gene: 8. CDR3 length equals 18 residues. Cells were stimulated with CMV-infected fibroblast lysates at 8.5 to 10 ug/mL. Sorted nonresponding memory CD4+ T cells were CD40L-negative, CD69-negative, CD45RO-high. The sample was CD4+ T cells sorted from PBMCs after approximately 20-hour stimulation, taken from a patient who received antiretroviral therapy. The rearrangement uses TRBV7-8 and TRBJ2-2; 14 bases agree with TRBD2. This TCR came from an adult man with HIV who was CMV-seropositive. The CDR3 DNA is TGTGCCAGCAGCCATCCTCGGACTAGCGGGGGGTACACCGGGGAGCTGTTTTTT. It codes for CASSHPRTSGGYTGELFF.